The source of this T cell receptor (beta chain) is a study of shared clonotypes between healthy human individuals. Notes on the study in general: Generally, naive subsets (rather than memory subsets) showed larger estimated richness.

Genomic DNA per cell subset filled all wells of several immunoSEQ plates. Original methodology: Because ImmunoSEQ provided only junction sequences with no quality scores, the filtering differed. Clones were read by immunoSEQ multiplex PCR, and TCRdb kept only the in-frame ones, dropping some. The V and J calls and clone size were taken over from that table, and D and trimming were inferred from the DNA. In the table there are about 1 million clones, approximately 72% of which are singletons. The study separated CD4+ cells into CD45RA+ naive and CD45RA-negative memory subsets. As for this clone: Antigen unknown.

The sample comprised memory CD4+ T cells sorted from blood. Indicated subset: CD45RA-negative fraction. This sequence was found in a man between 18 and 29 years old in good health.

CDR3 sequence reads: CASSLVGTRTRTQETQYF. In DNA form, the CDR3 reads TGTGCCAGCAGCTTAGTTGGGACGCGGACTAGGACTCAAGAGACCCAGTACTTC. The J gene is TRBJ2-5, the V gene TRBV7-2, with TRBD2 matching over 7 bases. This CDR3 spans 18 amino acids. V lost 1 base and J lost 2; bases outside the gene matches: 13. Per the germline V gene, CDR1 is SGHTA and CDR2 is FQGNSA.